The T cell receptor (beta chain) under discussion was sequenced for a study of a mutant IDH1 vaccine in newly diagnosed glioma. Study-level information: Across weeks 1, 3, 5, 7, 11, 15, 19 and 23, patients received a vaccination each time, eight in all. Findings and caveats of the study: Seemingly, pseudoprogression had no relation to changes in the top peripheral T cell clonotypes.

TCRdb keeps only in-frame clones here, not all; method: immunoSEQ multiplex PCR. The repertoire consists of around 56,000 clones, with 70% to 85% occurring once and the leading ten covering 2.5% to 3.5%. Germline V CDR1 and CDR2: LNHNV, YYDKDF (reference sequence). The CDR3 extends over 18 amino acids. The junction had 13 bases not matched to a gene; V was cut back by 1 base and J by 8 bases. Time point of the sample: week 5, during vaccination. A 20-mer mutant IDH1 peptide at 300 ug was injected subcutaneously with topical imiquimod. As to this clone: Its antigen is not known.

This TCR derives from a woman between 18 and 29 years old with glioma. Some clones in this sample may be carry-over from other donors' samples. Here the sequenced sample was PBMCs, taken from a glioma patient whose treatment included an IDH1 peptide vaccine. The chain joins TRBV15 to TRBJ1-4, with 10 bases matching TRBD1. For the CDR3, the DNA is TGTGCCACCAGCAGAGTTCCGGGACAGGGGTTCACTGGGGAAAAACTGTTTTTT. It is translated as CATSRVPGQGFTGEKLFF.